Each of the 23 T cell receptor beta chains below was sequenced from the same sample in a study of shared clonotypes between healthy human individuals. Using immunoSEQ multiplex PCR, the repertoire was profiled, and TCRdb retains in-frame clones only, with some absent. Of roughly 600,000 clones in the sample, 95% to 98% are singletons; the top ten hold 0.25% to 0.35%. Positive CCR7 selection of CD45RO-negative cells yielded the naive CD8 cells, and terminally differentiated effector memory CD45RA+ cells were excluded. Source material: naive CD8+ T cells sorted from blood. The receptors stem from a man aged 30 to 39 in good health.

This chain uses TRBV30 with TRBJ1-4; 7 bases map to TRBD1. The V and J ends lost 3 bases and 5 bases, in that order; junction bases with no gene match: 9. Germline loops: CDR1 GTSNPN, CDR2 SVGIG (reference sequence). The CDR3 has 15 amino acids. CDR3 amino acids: CAWRGQNPPNEKLFF. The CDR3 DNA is TGTGCCTGGAGGGGACAGAACCCACCCAATGAAAAACTGTTTTTT.

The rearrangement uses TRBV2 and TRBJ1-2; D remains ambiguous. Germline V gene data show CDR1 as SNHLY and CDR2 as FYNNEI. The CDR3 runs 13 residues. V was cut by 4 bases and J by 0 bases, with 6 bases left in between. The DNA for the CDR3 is TGTGCCAGCAGTGGGCGTCCTAACTATGGCTACACCTTC. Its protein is CASSGRPNYGYTF.

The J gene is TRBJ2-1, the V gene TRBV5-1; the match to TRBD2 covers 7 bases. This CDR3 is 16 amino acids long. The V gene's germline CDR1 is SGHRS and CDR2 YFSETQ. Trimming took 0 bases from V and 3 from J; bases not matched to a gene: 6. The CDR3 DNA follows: TGCGCCAGCAGCTTGGAGATCCTAGCGGTCTACAATGAGCAGTTCTTC. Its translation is CASSLEILAVYNEQFF. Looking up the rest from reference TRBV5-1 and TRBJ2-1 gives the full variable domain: KAGVTQTPRYLIKTRGQQVTLSCSPISGHRSVSWYQQTPGQGLQFLFEYFSETQRNKGNFPGRFSGRQFSNSRSEMNVSTLELGDSALYLCASSLEILAVYNEQFFGPGTRLTVL.

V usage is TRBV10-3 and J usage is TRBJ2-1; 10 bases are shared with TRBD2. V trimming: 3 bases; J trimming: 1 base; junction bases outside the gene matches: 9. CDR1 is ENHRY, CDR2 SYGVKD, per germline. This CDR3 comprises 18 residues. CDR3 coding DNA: TGTGCCATCAGTGACTGGAAGACTAGCGGGCAATCCTACAATGAGCAGTTCTTC. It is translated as CAISDWKTSGQSYNEQFF.

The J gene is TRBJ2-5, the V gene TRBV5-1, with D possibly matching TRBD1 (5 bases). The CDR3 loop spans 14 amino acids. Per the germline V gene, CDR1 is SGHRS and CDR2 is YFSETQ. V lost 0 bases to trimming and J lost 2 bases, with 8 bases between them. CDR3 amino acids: CASSLEDRQETQYF. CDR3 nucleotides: TGCGCCAGCAGCTTGGAAGACAGACAAGAGACCCAGTACTTC.

The CDR3 sequence: CASSLFARVFPDTQYF. The DNA for the CDR3 is TGTGCCAGCAGCTTATTCGCTAGAGTGTTCCCAGATACGCAGTATTTT. The chain recombines TRBV7-6 with TRBJ2-3; D uncertain. Looked up from germline, CDR1 is SGHVS and CDR2 is FNYEAQ. The V gene lost 2 bases and the J gene lost 4 bases, with 16 bases spanning the gap. The CDR3 is 16 amino acids.

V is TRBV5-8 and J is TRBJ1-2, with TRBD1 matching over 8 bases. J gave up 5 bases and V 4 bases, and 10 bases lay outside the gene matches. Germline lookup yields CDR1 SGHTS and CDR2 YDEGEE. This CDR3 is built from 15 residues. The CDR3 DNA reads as TGTGCCAGCAGCACGGGCAGGGGGCAGATGTATGGCTACACCTTC. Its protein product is CASSTGRGQMYGYTF.

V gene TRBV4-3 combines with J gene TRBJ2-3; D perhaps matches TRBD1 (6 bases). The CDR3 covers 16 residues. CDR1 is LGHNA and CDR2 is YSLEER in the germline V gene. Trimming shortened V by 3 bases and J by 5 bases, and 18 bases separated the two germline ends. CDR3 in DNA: TGCGCCAGCAGCCAGGTATCGGGGACATTGGTAGATACGCAGTATTTT. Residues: CASSQVSGTLVDTQYF.

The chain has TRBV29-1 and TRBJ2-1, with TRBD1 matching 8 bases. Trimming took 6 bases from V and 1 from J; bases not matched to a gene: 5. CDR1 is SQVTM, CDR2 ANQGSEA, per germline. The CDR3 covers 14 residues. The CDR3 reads CSVRQGFSYNEQFF. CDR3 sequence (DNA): TGCAGCGTACGACAGGGGTTTTCCTACAATGAGCAGTTCTTC.

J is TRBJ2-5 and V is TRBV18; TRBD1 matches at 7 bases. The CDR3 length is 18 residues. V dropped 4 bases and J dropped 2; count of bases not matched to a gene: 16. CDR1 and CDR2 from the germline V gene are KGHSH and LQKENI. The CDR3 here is CASSHDPSLDRDQETQYF. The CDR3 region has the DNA TGTGCCAGCTCACACGATCCCAGCCTAGACAGGGATCAAGAGACCCAGTACTTC.

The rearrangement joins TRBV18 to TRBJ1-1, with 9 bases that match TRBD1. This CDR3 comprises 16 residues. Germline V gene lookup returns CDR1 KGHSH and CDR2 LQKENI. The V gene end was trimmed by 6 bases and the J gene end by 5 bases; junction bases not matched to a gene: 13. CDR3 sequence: CASSIDRGNRRTEAFF. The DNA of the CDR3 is TGTGCCAGCTCTATCGACAGGGGGAACCGTAGGACTGAAGCTTTCTTT.

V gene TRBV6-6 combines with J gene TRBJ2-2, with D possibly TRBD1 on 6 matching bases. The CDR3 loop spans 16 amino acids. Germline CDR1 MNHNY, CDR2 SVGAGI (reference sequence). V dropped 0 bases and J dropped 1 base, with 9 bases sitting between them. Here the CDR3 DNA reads TGTGCCAGCAGTTACTCCCAGGGGTGGAACACCGGGGAGCTGTTTTTT. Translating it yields CASSYSQGWNTGELFF.

Here the CDR3 DNA reads TGCAGCGTTGATGGTGTGGGACAGATAGAGAGAAACTATGGCTACACCTTC. Translating gives CSVDGVGQIERNYGYTF. The V and J genes are TRBV29-1 and TRBJ1-2; 7 positions match TRBD1. The CDR3 loop spans 17 amino acids. From germline, CDR1 is SQVTM and CDR2 ANQGSEA. V dropped 3 bases and J dropped 2; count of bases not matched to a gene: 15.

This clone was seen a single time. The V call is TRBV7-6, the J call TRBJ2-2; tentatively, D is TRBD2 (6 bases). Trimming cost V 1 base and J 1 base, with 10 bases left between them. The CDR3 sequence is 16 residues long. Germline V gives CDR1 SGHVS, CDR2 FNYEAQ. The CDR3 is CASSLGVAENTGELFF. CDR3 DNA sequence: TGTGCCAGCAGCTTAGGGGTAGCGGAGAACACCGGGGAGCTGTTTTTT.

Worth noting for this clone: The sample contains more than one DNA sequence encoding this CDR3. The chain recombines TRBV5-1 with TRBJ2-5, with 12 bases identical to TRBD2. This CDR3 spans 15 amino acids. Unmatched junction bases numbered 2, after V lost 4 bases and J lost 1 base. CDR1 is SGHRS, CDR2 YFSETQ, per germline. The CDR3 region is CASSLAGGPQETQYF. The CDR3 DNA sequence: TGCGCCAGCAGCCTAGCGGGAGGGCCCCAAGAGACCCAGTACTTC.

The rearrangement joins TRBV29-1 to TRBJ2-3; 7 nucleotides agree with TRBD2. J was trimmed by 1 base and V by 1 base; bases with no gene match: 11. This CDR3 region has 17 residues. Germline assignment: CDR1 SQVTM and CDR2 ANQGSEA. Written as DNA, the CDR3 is TGCAGCGTTGAAGGGGAGCGGGAAGGGTTGGGCACAGATACGCAGTATTTT. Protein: CSVEGEREGLGTDTQYF.

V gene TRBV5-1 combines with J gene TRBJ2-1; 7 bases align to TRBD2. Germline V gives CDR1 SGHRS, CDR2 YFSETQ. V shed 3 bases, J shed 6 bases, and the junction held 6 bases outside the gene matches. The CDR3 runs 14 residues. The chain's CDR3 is CASSWEGPRNEQFF. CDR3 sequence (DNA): TGCGCCAGCAGCTGGGAGGGACCTCGCAATGAGCAGTTCTTC.

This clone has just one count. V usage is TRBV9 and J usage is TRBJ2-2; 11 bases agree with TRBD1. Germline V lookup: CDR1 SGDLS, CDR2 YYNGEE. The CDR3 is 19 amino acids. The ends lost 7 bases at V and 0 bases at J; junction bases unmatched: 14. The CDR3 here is CASSLPLTGQGANTGELFF. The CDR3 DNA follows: TGTGCCAGCTCACTGCCCCTAACGGGACAGGGGGCGAACACCGGGGAGCTGTTTTTT.

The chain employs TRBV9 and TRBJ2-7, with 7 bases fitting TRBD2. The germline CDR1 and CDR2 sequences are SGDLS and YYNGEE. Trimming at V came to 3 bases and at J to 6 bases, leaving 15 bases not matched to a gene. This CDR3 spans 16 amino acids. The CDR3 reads CASSAGGSGILVEQYF. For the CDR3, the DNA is TGTGCCAGCAGCGCTGGCGGGAGCGGGATTCTTGTCGAGCAGTACTTC. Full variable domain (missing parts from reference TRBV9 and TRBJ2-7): DSGVTQTPKHLITATGQRVTLRCSPRSGDLSVYWYQQSLDQGLQFLIQYYNGEERAKGNILERFSAQQFPDLHSELNLSSLELGDSALYFCASSAGGSGILVEQYFGPGTRLTVT.

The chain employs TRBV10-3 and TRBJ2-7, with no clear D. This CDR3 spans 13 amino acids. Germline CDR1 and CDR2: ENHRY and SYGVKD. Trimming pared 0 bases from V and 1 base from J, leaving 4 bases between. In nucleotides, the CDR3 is TGTGCCATCAGTGAGTCGAGTTCCTACGAGCAGTACTTC. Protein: CAISESSSYEQYF.

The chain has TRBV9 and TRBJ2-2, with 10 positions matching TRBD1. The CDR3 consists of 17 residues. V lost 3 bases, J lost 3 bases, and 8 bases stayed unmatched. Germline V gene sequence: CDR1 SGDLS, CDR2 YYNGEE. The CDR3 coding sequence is TGTGCCAGCAGCGATTCCAGGACAGGGGGTCACACCGGGGAGCTGTTTTTT. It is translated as CASSDSRTGGHTGELFF.

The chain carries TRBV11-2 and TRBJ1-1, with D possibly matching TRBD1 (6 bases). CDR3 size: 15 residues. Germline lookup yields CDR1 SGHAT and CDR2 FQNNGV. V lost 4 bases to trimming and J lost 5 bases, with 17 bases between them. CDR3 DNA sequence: TGTGCCAGCAGCTCGAGAGGCACAGGGAGGACTGAAGCTTTCTTT. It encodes CASSSRGTGRTEAFF.

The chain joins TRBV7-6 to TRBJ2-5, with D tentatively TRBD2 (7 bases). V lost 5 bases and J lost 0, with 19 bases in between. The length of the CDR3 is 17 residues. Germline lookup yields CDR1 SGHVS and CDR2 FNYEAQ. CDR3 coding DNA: TGTGCCAGCAGCCGACCGAGGGGGGGCGGTGACCAAGAGACCCAGTACTTC. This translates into CASSRPRGGGDQETQYF.